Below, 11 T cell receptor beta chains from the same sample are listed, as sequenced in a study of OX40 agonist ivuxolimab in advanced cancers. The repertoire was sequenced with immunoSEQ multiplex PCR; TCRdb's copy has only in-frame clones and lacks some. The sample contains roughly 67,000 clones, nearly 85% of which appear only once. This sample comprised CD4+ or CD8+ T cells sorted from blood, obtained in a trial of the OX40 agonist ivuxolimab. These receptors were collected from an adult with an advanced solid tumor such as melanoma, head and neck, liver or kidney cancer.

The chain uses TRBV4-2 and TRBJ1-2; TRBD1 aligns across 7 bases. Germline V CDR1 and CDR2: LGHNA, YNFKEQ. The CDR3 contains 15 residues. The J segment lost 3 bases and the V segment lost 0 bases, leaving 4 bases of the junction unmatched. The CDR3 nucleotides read TGTGCCAGCAGCCAAGAAGAGGGGGCTGACTATGGCTACACCTTC. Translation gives CASSQEEGADYGYTF.

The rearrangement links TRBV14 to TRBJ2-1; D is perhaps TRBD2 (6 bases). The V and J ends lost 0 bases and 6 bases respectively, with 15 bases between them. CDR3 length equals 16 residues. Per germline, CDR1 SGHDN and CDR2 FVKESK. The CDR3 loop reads CASSQDMASAGNEQFF. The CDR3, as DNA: TGTGCCAGCAGCCAAGATATGGCTAGCGCGGGCAATGAGCAGTTCTTC.

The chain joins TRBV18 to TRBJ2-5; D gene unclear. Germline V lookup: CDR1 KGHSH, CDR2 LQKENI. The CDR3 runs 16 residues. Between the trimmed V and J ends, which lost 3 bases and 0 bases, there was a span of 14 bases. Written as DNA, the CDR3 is TGTGCCAGCTCACCGGGTGCGGCTTTGTACCAAGAGACCCAGTACTTC. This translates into CASSPGAALYQETQYF.

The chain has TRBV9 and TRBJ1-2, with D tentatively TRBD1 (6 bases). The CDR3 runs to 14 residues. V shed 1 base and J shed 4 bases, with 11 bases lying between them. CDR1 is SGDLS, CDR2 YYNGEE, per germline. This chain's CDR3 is CASSVRDTSYGYTF. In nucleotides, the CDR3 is TGTGCCAGCAGCGTAAGGGACACTAGCTATGGCTACACCTTC. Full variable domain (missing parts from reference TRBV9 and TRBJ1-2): DSGVTQTPKHLITATGQRVTLRCSPRSGDLSVYWYQQSLDQGLQFLIQYYNGEERAKGNILERFSAQQFPDLHSELNLSSLELGDSALYFCASSVRDTSYGYTFGSGTRLTVV.

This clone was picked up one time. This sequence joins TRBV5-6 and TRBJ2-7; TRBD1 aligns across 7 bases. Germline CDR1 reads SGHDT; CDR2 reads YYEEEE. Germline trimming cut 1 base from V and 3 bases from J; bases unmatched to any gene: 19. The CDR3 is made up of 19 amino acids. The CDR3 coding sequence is TGTGCCAGCAGCTTGAGTCCCCCCAGGAAGGGGGCGCAGTACTACGAGCAGTACGTC. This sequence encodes CASSLSPPRKGAQYYEQYV.

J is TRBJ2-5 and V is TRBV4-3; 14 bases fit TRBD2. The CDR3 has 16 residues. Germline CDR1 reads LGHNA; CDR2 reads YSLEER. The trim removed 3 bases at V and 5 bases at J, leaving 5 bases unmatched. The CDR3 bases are TGCGCCAGCAGCCAGACTAGCGGGAGGGGGGAGGAGACCCAGTACTTC. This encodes CASSQTSGRGEETQYF.

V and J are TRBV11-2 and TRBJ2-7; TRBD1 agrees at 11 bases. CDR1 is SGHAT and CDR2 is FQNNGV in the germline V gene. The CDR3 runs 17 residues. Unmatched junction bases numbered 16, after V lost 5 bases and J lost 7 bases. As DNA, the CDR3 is TGTGCCAGCAGCCACGAATCACTGGGACAGGGGGGAGTGGAGCAGTACTTC. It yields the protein CASSHESLGQGGVEQYF.

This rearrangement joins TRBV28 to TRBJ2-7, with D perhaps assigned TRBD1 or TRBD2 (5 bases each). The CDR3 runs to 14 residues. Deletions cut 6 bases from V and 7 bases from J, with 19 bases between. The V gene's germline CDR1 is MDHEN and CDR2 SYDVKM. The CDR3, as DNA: TGTGCCAGCAGGGCCGGGACCCCTTCTCGGGAGCAGTACTTC. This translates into CASRAGTPSREQYF.

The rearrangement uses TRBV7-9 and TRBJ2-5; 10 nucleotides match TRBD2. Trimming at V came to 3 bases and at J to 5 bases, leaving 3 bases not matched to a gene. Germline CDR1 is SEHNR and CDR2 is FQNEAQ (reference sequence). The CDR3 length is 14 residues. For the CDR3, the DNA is TGTGCCAGCAGCTTGGGACTAGCGAGGGAGACCCAGTACTTC. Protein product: CASSLGLARETQYF.

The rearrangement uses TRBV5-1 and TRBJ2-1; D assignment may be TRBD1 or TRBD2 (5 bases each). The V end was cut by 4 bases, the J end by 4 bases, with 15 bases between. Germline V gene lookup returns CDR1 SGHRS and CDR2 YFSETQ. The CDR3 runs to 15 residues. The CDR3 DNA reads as TGCGCCAGCAGCCCGCGTGGGACCGATTACAATGAGCAGTTCTTC. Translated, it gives CASSPRGTDYNEQFF.

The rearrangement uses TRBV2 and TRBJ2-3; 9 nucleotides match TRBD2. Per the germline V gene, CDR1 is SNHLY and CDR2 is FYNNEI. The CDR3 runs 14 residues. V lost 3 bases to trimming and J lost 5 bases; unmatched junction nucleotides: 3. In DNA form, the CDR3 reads TGTGCCAGCAGTGATCCTAGCGGGGAAGATACGCAGTATTTT. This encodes CASSDPSGEDTQYF.